The text below deals with one TCR beta chain. Patients in Seattle were enrolled during active infection, then followed longitudinally. The length of the CDR3 is 13 residues. V lost 8 bases to trimming and J lost 4 bases, with 14 bases between them. Germline V gene sequence: CDR1 LNHDA, CDR2 SQIVND (reference sequence). The entry originates in a study of blood T cell repertoires in COVID-19. Across the study: The United States, Italy and Spain were the sources of the acute and convalescent COVID-19 samples.

Authors' methods: From reference gene primer amplification, estimates of nucleated cell counts were derived. TCRdb's copy holds only in-frame clones and misses some; the assay was immunoSEQ multiplex PCR. The DNA was the basis for D and trimming; V, J and clone size are from that table. This table has about 530,000 clones, around 90% appearing once. The sequence derives from a woman aged 45-65 years with COVID-19, enrolled during active disease. This sequence joins TRBV19 and TRBJ1-1, with D uncertain. The sample comprised peripheral blood. CDR3 protein: CASWAQISTEAFF. Written as DNA, the CDR3 is TGTGCCAGTTGGGCACAGATCTCCACTGAAGCTTTCTTT. The variable domain in full, completed from reference TRBV19 and TRBJ1-1, reads DGGITQSPKYLFRKEGQNVTLSCEQNLNHDAMYWYRQDPGQGLRLIYYSQIVNDFQKGDIAEGYSVSREKKESFPLTVTSAQKNPTAFYLCASWAQISTEAFFGQGTRLTVV.